A few counts support the clone carrying this TCR beta chain. The sample comes from a study of blood T cell repertoires in COVID-19. Study-wide background: There were acute and convalescent COVID-19 samples, and they came from the United States, Italy and Spain. Sources were T cells, B-cell-depleted T cells, or PBMCs; the material itself was cDNA or gDNA.

Some clones are missing from TCRdb's copy, which holds only in-frame ones; the method was immunoSEQ multiplex PCR. Among some 340,000 clones, 85% were seen once, and the ten largest hold 3.5% to 4%. Unmatched junction bases numbered 14, after V lost 5 bases and J lost 4 bases. The CDR3 has 16 amino acids. CDR1 is SGHDT and CDR2 is YYEEEE in the germline V gene. This clonotype was obtained from a woman between 18 and 29 years old with acute or convalescent COVID-19. The V call is TRBV5-6, the J call TRBJ1-2; 7 bases line up with TRBD1. The specimen sequenced was peripheral blood. For the CDR3, the DNA is TGTGCCAGCAGTTACCTCCGGGACAGAAACCCCTATGGCTACACCTTC. Its translation is CASSYLRDRNPYGYTF.